This record covers a single T cell receptor (beta chain). This sample stems from a study of control samples from healthy donors and cancer patients. The protocol was immunoSEQ multiplex PCR, while the TCRdb copy is restricted to in-frame clones and leaves out a portion. The sample includes some 94,000 clones, about 88% of them seen just once. The CDR3 length is 15 residues. Germline V gene lookup returns CDR1 SGHRS and CDR2 YFSETQ. The trim removed 1 base at V and 3 bases at J, leaving 3 bases unmatched. The V call is TRBV5-1, the J call TRBJ2-2, with 7 nucleotides matching TRBD1. The receptor was derived from a woman between 50 and 59 years old in good health. Sequencing was carried out using blood. The CDR3 is CASSLPQGDTGELFF. CDR3 DNA sequence: TGCGCCAGCAGCTTGCCGCAGGGGGACACCGGGGAGCTGTTTTTT.